These 9 T cell receptor beta chains originate from one sample sequenced in a study of blood T cell repertoires in COVID-19. Profiling relied on immunoSEQ multiplex PCR, and the TCRdb table lists in-frame clones only, not all of them. The sample comprises about 90,000 clones, over 70% of which are singletons, and roughly 23% rests with the top ten. The source material was peripheral blood. These receptors were obtained from a man older than 75 with active or convalescent COVID-19.

The CDR3 DNA sequence: TGTGCCAGCAGCCAACCGGGAACAGGGGAGTTCTTC. It yields the protein CASSQPGTGEFF. V is TRBV3-1 (or the pseudogene TRBV3-2) and J is TRBJ2-1; 7 bases fit TRBD1. Trimming at V came to 2 bases and at J to 14 bases, leaving 6 bases not matched to a gene. The length of the CDR3 is 12 residues. Germline CDR1 is LGHDT and CDR2 is YNNKEL (reference sequence).

J is TRBJ2-7 and V is TRBV6-5, with a possible D match to TRBD2 (5 bases). Germline-derived CDR1 and CDR2 are MNHEY and SVGAGI. V was clipped by 7 bases and J by 0 bases, with 13 bases between them. This CDR3 has 14 residues. The CDR3 nucleotides read TGTGCCAGCACGGAGGTTACTAACTCCTACGAGCAGTACTTC. This sequence encodes CASTEVTNSYEQYF.

This clone was seen only once. J is TRBJ2-7 and V is TRBV10-1; maybe TRBD1 (5 bases). The CDR3 has 10 amino acids. The V gene lost 6 bases and the J gene lost 8 bases, with 8 bases spanning the gap. Germline V lookup: CDR1 WNHNN, CDR2 SYGVQD (reference sequence). CDR3 DNA: TGCGCCAGCAGGGTGGGGCAGCAGTACTTC. Translating gives CASRVGQQYF.

The chain uses TRBV27 and TRBJ2-7, with TRBD1 matching over 8 bases. Germline V gene lookup returns CDR1 MNHEY and CDR2 SMNVEV (reference sequence). V gave up 7 bases and J gave up 2 bases; unmatched junction bases: 7. This CDR3 has 14 residues. The CDR3 loop is CASTPPGQAYEQYF. The CDR3 DNA sequence: TGTGCCAGCACCCCCCCGGGACAGGCCTACGAGCAGTACTTC.

This clone appeared once. The chain employs TRBV5-6 and TRBJ2-7; 14 bases are a match to TRBD2. CDR1 is SGHDT, CDR2 YYEEEE, per germline. The CDR3 runs to 16 residues. After removal of 4 bases from V and 4 bases from J, the junction contained 7 bases not matched to a gene. As DNA, the CDR3 is TGTGCCAGCAGCCCGGGACTAGCGGGGGCGAAATACGAGCAGTACTTC. This codes for CASSPGLAGAKYEQYF.

This rearrangement joins TRBV5-1 to TRBJ1-4; weak D call: TRBD1 (6 bases). The ends were cut back, 2 bases at V and 7 bases at J, with 18 bases in the middle. CDR1 is SGHRS, CDR2 YFSETQ, per germline. The CDR3 runs to 16 residues. The CDR3 loop reads CASSLAGAGIGEKLFF. The CDR3 DNA reads as TGCGCCAGCAGCTTAGCGGGGGCAGGGATCGGTGAAAAACTGTTTTTT.

The rearrangement links TRBV13 to TRBJ2-3; D may be TRBD2 (5 bases). Per germline, CDR1 PRHDT and CDR2 FYEKMQ (reference sequence). The CDR3 length is 15 residues. Trimming stripped 5 bases from V and 0 bases from J, with 12 bases between. The CDR3 nucleotides read TGTGCCAGCAGCCCCACGGGGATTAGCACAGATACGCAGTATTTT. Translated, it gives CASSPTGISTDTQYF.

This clone was counted between two and nine times. This sequence joins TRBV6-1 and TRBJ1-2, with D possibly being TRBD1 (6 bases). Germline V gene lookup returns CDR1 MNHNS and CDR2 SASEGT. V gave up 4 bases and J gave up 4 bases, with 19 bases separating them. The CDR3 contains 16 residues. The CDR3 DNA reads as TGTGCCAGCAGTGGGGGCAGGGGCATCGGTTCCTATGGCTACACCTTC. This sequence encodes CASSGGRGIGSYGYTF.

The rearrangement joins TRBV19 to TRBJ1-2; 8 nucleotides align to TRBD1. Germline CDR1 LNHDA, CDR2 SQIVND (reference sequence). J lost 4 bases, V lost 6 bases, and 13 bases had no gene match. The CDR3 covers 16 residues. CDR3 coding DNA: TGTGCCAGTAGAGGGGGACAGGACCTATACCGCTATGGCTACACCTTC. Encoded protein: CASRGGQDLYRYGYTF.